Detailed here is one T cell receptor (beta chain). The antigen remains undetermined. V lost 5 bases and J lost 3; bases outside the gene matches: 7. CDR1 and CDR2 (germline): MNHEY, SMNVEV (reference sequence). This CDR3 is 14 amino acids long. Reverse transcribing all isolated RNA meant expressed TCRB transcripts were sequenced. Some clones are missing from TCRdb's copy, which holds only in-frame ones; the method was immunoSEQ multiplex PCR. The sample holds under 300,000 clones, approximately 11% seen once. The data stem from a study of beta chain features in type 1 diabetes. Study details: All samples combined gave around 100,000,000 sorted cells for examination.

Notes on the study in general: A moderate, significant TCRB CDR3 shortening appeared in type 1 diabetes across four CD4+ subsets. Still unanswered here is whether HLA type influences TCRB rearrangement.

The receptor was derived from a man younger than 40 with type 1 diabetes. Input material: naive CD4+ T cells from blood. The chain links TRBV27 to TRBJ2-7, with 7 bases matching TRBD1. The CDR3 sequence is CASSPNRDSYEQYF. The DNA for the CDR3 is TGTGCCAGCAGTCCCAACCGGGACAGCTACGAGCAGTACTTC.